These 11 T cell receptor beta chains were all obtained from the same sample, sequenced in a study of cytomegalovirus exposure and HLA in healthy donors. The PCR used 60 Vbeta and 13 Jbeta primers. Here immunoSEQ multiplex PCR was the method, and the copy in TCRdb shows in-frame clones only, minus some. There are more than 85,000 clones in the sample; around 63% occur only once, and 4.5% to 5% lies in the top ten. Sequenced material: PBMCs. The receptors stem from a human donor in good health.

This clone came up a few times. This chain links TRBV15 with TRBJ2-1; 10 nucleotides match TRBD2. V was clipped by 0 bases and J by 8 bases; unmatched bases: 10. The CDR3 has 17 residues. CDR1 is LNHNV, CDR2 YYDKDF, per germline (reference sequence). The CDR3 coding sequence is TGTGCCACCAGCAGAGAATCGAGCGGGAGGGGGTCCGATGAGCAGTTCTTC. It yields the protein CATSRESSGRGSDEQFF.

This chain joins TRBV15 and TRBJ2-3, with a weak D call TRBD1 (6 bases). The length of the CDR3 is 17 residues. CDR1 and CDR2 from the germline V gene are LNHNV and YYDKDF (reference sequence). The V gene lost 0 bases and the J gene lost 2 bases, with 15 bases spanning the gap. This CDR3 is CATSRDRSQGFTDTQYF. The CDR3 nucleotides read TGTGCCACCAGCAGAGATAGGTCACAGGGATTCACAGATACGCAGTATTTT.

This chain connects TRBV5-1 to TRBJ2-2; D not resolved. Germline V gene sequence: CDR1 SGHRS, CDR2 YFSETQ. Trimming took 3 bases from V and 4 from J, leaving 7 bases between them. The CDR3 runs to 13 residues. CDR3 nucleotides: TGCGCCAGCAGCTCAGGTGCCACCGGGGAGCTGTTTTTT. The encoded protein is CASSSGATGELFF. The full variable domain, rest sourced from reference TRBV5-1 and TRBJ2-2, is KAGVTQTPRYLIKTRGQQVTLSCSPISGHRSVSWYQQTPGQGLQFLFEYFSETQRNKGNFPGRFSGRQFSNSRSEMNVSTLELGDSALYLCASSSGATGELFFGEGSRLTVL.

The chain links TRBV4-1 to TRBJ2-6; the D is unclear. The CDR3 has 16 amino acids. Per the germline V gene, CDR1 is MGHRA and CDR2 is YSYEKL. Trimming removed 0 bases at V and 4 bases at J, with 10 bases between. CDR3 sequence reads: CASSQEKVGGANVLTF. The CDR3 DNA reads as TGCGCCAGCAGCCAAGAGAAGGTCGGGGGGGCCAACGTCCTGACTTTC.

The sample holds one count of this clone. Here the CDR3 DNA reads TGTGCCAGCAGCTTGGGGGGACAGGGCGGCGTACTGAACACTGAAGCTTTCTTT. It is translated as CASSLGGQGGVLNTEAFF. This chain joins TRBV5-4 and TRBJ1-1; 9 bases fit TRBD1. Germline V lookup: CDR1 SGHNT, CDR2 YYREEE (reference sequence). This CDR3 comprises 18 residues. Germline trimming cut 0 bases from V and 0 bases from J; bases unmatched to any gene: 9.

V gene TRBV11-2 combines with J gene TRBJ2-5; 10 nucleotides match TRBD1. The CDR3 consists of 14 residues. The V and J ends lost 5 bases and 5 bases, in that order; junction bases with no gene match: 5. Germline loops: CDR1 SGHAT, CDR2 FQNNGV. The CDR3 protein is CASSRDRGRETQYF. DNA for the CDR3: TGTGCCAGCAGCCGGGACAGGGGCCGGGAGACCCAGTACTTC.

This clone came up a few times. This rearrangement joins TRBV13 to TRBJ1-4, with TRBD1 matching over 7 bases. The CDR3 covers 17 residues. V was pared by 3 bases and J by 2 bases, with 9 bases of the junction left unmatched. Germline assignment: CDR1 PRHDT and CDR2 FYEKMQ (reference sequence). The CDR3 is CASSFRQGTGTNEKLFF. The CDR3 coding sequence is TGTGCCAGCAGCTTCCGACAGGGTACAGGCACTAATGAAAAACTGTTTTTT.

V usage is TRBV30 and J usage is TRBJ2-5; 11 nucleotides align to TRBD2. This CDR3 region has 13 residues. Germline CDR1 is GTSNPN and CDR2 is SVGIG (reference sequence). Losses at the gene ends were 7 bases for V and 1 base for J; bases not matched to a gene: 2. The CDR3 loop is CAFSGRAQETQYF. The CDR3, as DNA: TGTGCCTTTAGCGGGAGGGCCCAAGAGACCCAGTACTTC.

CDR3 in amino acids: CASREGALEDTQYF. In DNA form, the CDR3 reads TGTGCCAGCAGAGAGGGGGCTTTGGAAGATACGCAGTATTTT. The chain has TRBV5-4 and TRBJ2-3; 7 bases fit TRBD1. Germline V CDR1 and CDR2: SGHNT, YYREEE (reference sequence). J gave up 5 bases and V 5 bases, and 8 bases lay outside the gene matches. The CDR3 runs 14 residues.

The chain has TRBV27 and TRBJ2-7; 8 bases are a match to TRBD1. The CDR3 contains 16 residues. V was pared by 3 bases and J by 12 bases, with 19 bases of the junction left unmatched. Germline-derived CDR1 and CDR2 are MNHEY and SMNVEV (reference sequence). The CDR3 loop is CASSFRWTGHLPHRYF. The CDR3 DNA reads TGTGCCAGCAGTTTCCGGTGGACAGGGCATCTCCCCCACCGGTACTTC.

The chain uses TRBV11-2 and TRBJ2-5; D is undetermined. Germline values: CDR1 SGHAT, CDR2 FQNNGV. The CDR3 has 16 amino acids. The V and J ends lost 4 bases and 0 bases respectively, with 15 bases between them. Here the CDR3 DNA reads TGTGCCAGCAGCTCTCCCCTAGATAGCCACCAAGAGACCCAGTACTTC. Its protein is CASSSPLDSHQETQYF.